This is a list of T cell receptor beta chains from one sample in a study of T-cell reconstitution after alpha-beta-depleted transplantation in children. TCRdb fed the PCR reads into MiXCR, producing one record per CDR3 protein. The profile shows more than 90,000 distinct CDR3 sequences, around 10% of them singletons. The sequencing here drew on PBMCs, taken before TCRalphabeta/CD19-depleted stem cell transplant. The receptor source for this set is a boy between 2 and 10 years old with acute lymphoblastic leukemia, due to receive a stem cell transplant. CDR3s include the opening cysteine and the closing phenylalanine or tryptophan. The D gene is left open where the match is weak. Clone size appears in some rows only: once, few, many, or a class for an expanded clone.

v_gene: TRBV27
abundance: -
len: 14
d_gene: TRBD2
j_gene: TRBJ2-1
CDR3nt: TGTGCCAGCAGTTTACAGGGCGGCCGCGGGAGGCAGTTCTTC
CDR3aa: CASSLQGGRGRQFF

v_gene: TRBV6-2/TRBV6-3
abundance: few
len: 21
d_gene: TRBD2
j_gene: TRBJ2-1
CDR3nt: TGTGCCAGCAGTTACCATTCGGGGGGACCCAATAAATCGGCTTTCTACAATGAGCAGTTCTTC
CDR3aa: CASSYHSGGPNKSAFYNEQFF

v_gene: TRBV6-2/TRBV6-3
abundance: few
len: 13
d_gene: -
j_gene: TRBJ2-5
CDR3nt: TGTGCCAGCAGAGAACAGGATAAAGAGACCCAGTACTTC
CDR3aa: CASREQDKETQYF

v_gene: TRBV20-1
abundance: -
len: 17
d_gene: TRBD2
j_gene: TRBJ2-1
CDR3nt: TGCAGTGCTAGTTTTAGCGGGAGGGCAAGCTCCTACAATGAGCAGTTCTTC
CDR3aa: CSASFSGRASSYNEQFF

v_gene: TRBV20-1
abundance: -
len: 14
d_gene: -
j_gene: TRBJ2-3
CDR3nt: TGCAGTGCTCTCGTGGTCTGGGGGGAAGATACGCAGTATTTT
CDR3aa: CSALVVWGEDTQYF

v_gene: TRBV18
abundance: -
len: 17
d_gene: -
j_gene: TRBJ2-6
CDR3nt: TGTGCCAGCTCACAACGAGGTGTTAACTCTGGGGCCAACGTCCTGACTTTC
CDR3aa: CASSQRGVNSGANVLTF

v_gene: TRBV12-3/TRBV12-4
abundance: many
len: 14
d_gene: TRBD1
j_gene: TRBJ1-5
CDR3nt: TGTGCCAGCAGTTTCGGGACAGGGATTCAGCCCCAGCATTTT
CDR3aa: CASSFGTGIQPQHF

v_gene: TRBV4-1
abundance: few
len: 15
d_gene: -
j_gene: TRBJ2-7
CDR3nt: TGCGCCAGCAGCCAGCGGGACGGAACCTCCTACGAGCAGTACTTC
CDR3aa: CASSQRDGTSYEQYF

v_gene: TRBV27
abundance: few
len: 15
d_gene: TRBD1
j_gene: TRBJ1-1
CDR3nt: TGTGCCAGCGGGGACAGGGGGCTGATGAACACTGAAGCTTTCTTT
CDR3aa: CASGDRGLMNTEAFF

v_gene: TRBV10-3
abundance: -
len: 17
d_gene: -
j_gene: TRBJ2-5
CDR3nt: TGTGCCATCAGTGAGCTGTCGCTAGGAGGTGGCGTTGAGACCCAGTACTTC
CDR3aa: CAISELSLGGGVETQYF

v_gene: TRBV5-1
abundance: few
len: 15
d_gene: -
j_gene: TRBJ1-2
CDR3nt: TGCGCCAGCAGCTTGGCCCCCGGGCCGGAGAATGGCTACACCTTC
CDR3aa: CASSLAPGPENGYTF

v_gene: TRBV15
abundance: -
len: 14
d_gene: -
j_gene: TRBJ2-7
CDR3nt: TGTGCCACCAGCAGAGATAGTTCGTTGGACGAGCAGTACTTC
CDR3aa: CATSRDSSLDEQYF

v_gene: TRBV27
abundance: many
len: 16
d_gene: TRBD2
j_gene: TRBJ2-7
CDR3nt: TGTGCCAGCAGTTTATCCGGACTAGCGGGAGGGAGAGAGCAGTACTTC
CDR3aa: CASSLSGLAGGREQYF

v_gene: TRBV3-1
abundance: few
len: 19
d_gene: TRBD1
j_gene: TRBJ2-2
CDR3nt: TGTGCCAGCAGACAACTCGTCCCGGGACAGGTTAGAGGAGCCGGGGAGCTGTTTTTT
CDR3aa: CASRQLVPGQVRGAGELFF

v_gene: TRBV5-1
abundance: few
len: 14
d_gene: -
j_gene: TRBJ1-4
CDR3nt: TGCGCCAGCAGCCTTCGTGAAGGGCGAGGAAAACTGTTTTTT
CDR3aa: CASSLREGRGKLFF

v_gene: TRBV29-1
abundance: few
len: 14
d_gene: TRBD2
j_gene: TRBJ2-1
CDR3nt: TGCAGCTTGGGACTAGCGGGAGGGCCCAATGAGCAGTTCTTC
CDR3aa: CSLGLAGGPNEQFF

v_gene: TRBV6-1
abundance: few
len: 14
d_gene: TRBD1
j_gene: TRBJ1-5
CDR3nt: TGTGCCAGCAGAAGACAGGGCAGCAATCAGCCCCAGCATTTT
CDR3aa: CASRRQGSNQPQHF

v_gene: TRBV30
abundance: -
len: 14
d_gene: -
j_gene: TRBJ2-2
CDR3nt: TGTGCCTGGAGTCAACTCTCTATGACCGGGGAGCTGTTTTTT
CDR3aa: CAWSQLSMTGELFF

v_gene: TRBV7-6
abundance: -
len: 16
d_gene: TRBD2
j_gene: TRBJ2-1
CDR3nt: TGTGCCAGCAGCTCCCGGACTAGCGGCACCTACAATGAGCAGTTCTTC
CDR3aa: CASSSRTSGTYNEQFF

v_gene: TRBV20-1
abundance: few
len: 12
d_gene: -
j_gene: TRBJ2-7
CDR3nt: TGCAGTGCTATTCGGTCTAGCGACGAGCAGTACTTC
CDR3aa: CSAIRSSDEQYF

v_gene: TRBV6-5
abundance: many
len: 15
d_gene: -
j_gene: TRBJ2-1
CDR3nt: TGTGCCAGCAGTTACTCTCGCCCGCGAGGGAATGAGCAGTTCTTC
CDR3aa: CASSYSRPRGNEQFF

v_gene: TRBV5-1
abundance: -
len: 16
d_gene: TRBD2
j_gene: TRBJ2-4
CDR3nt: TGCGCCAGCACTCCTAGCGGGGGCTTAGCCAAAAACATTCAGTACTTC
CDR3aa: CASTPSGGLAKNIQYF

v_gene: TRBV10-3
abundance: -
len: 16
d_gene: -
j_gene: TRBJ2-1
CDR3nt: TGTGCCATCAGCGATCGAAAGGACAGCTCCTACAATGAGCAGTTCTTC
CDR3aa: CAISDRKDSSYNEQFF

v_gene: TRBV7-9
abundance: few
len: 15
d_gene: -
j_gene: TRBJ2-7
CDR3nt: TGTGCCAGCAGCTTAGGTCGGCGGTTCCCCTACGAGCAGTACTTC
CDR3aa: CASSLGRRFPYEQYF

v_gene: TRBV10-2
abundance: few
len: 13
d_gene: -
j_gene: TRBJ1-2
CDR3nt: TGCGCCAGCAGCGGGACACGTTCGTATGGCTACACCTTC
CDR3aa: CASSGTRSYGYTF

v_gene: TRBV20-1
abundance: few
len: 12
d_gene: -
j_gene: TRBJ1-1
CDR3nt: TGCAGTGCCGCGGGACAGAACACTGAAGCTTTCTTT
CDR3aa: CSAAGQNTEAFF

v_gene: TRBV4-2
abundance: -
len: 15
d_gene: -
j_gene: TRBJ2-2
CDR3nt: TGTGCCAGCAGCCCACGGACGACCAACACCGGGGAGCTGTTTTTT
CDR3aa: CASSPRTTNTGELFF

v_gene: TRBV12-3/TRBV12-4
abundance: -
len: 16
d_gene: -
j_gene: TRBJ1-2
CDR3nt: TGTGCCAGCAGTCCATCCGGGCCTAGGGATGGTTATGGCTACACCTTC
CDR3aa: CASSPSGPRDGYGYTF

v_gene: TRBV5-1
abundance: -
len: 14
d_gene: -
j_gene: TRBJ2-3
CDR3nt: TGCGCCAGCAGCTTGGCCCCAAACACAGATACGCAGTATTTT
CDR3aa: CASSLAPNTDTQYF

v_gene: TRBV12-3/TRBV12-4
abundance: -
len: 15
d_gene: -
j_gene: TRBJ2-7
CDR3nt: TGTGCCAGCAGTCCCAGGCGGCCATCCTCCTACGAGCAGTACTTC
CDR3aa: CASSPRRPSSYEQYF

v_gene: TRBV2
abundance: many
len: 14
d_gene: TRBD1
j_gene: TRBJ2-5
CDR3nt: TGTGCCAGCAGTGAAGCGGGGACAGAAGAGACCCAGTACTTC
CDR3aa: CASSEAGTEETQYF

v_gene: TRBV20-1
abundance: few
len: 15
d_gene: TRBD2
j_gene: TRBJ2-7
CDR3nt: TGCAGTGCCTACGGGACTAGCGGGAACTCCTACGAGCAGTACTTC
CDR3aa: CSAYGTSGNSYEQYF

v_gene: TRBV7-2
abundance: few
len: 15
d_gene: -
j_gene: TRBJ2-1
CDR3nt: TGTGCCAGCAGGTACGGTACCGTGACCGGCAATGAGCAGTTCTTC
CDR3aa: CASRYGTVTGNEQFF

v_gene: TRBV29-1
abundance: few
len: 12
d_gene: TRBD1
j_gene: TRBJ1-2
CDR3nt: TGCAGCGTTCCGGGGACAGAAGGCGGCTACACCTTC
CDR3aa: CSVPGTEGGYTF

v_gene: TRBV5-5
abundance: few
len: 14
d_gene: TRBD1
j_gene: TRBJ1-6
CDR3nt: TGTGCCAGCAGCCAGGACAGGAAAAATTCACCCCTCCACTTT
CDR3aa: CASSQDRKNSPLHF